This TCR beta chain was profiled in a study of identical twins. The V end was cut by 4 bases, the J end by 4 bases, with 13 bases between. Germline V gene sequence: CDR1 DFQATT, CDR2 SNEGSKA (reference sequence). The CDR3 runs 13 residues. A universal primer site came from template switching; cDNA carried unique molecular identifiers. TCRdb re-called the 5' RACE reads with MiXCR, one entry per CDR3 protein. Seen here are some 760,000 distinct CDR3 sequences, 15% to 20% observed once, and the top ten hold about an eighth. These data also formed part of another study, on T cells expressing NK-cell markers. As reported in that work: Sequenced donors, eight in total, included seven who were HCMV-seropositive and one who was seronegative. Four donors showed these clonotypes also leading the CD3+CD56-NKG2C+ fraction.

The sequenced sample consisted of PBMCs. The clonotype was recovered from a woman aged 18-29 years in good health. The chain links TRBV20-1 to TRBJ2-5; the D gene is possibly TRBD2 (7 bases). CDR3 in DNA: TGCAGTGCTATACAGGGAGGGGGAGAGACCCAGTACTTC. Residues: CSAIQGGGETQYF.